A single sample is the source of the 26 T cell receptor beta chains below, sequenced in a study of blood T cell repertoires in COVID-19. Sequenced by immunoSEQ multiplex PCR; TCRdb stores in-frame clones only, minus some. The table includes 130,000 to 150,000 clones, 81% detected once. The sample comprised peripheral blood. The receptors here all came from a human donor in a cohort sampled during active COVID-19.

The chain carries TRBV19 and TRBJ2-1; 7 bases are a match to TRBD2. This CDR3 has 15 amino acids. Germline V gene data show CDR1 as LNHDA and CDR2 as SQIVND (reference sequence). V shed 9 bases and J 4 bases; nucleotides not matched to a gene: 12. The DNA of the CDR3 is TGTGCCAGCGCCCCGGGGGGACTAAGATACAATGAGCAGTTCTTC. Translated: CASAPGGLRYNEQFF.

This clone was counted only a few times. The CDR3 region is CASGVTGVLGNTEAFF. The CDR3 DNA sequence: TGTGCCAGCGGTGTAACAGGGGTGTTGGGGAACACTGAAGCTTTCTTT. V and J are TRBV6-1 and TRBJ1-1; 7 positions match TRBD1. The germline V gene encodes CDR1 MNHNS and CDR2 SASEGT. The CDR3 runs 16 residues. The ends lost 8 bases at V and 1 base at J; junction bases unmatched: 13.

This chain uses TRBV7-2 with TRBJ2-3; possibly TRBD1 for D (7 bases). CDR3 length: 14 residues. Trimming left V 3 bases short and J 6 bases short, with 13 bases between. Germline V gene data show CDR1 as SGHTA and CDR2 as FQGNSA. CDR3 bases: TGTGCCAGCAGCTTGGCCAGGGGGAGGGATACGCAGTATTTT. Amino acid sequence: CASSLARGRDTQYF.

The V call is TRBV28, the J call TRBJ2-4; unclear D gene. The length of the CDR3 is 16 residues. Germline values: CDR1 MDHEN, CDR2 SYDVKM. Trimming pared 3 bases from V and 0 bases from J, leaving 12 bases between. As DNA, the CDR3 is TGTGCCAGCAGTTTGGAGATAACCCTAGCCAAAAACATTCAGTACTTC. The encoded protein is CASSLEITLAKNIQYF.

The rearrangement links TRBV27 to TRBJ2-3; 7 bases line up with TRBD2. The CDR3 runs to 14 residues. V lost 6 bases and J lost 4; bases outside the gene matches: 7. Germline lookup yields CDR1 MNHEY and CDR2 SMNVEV (reference sequence). The CDR3 loop is CASSPGGLADTQYF. The DNA for the CDR3 is TGTGCCAGCAGCCCGGGAGGACTGGCAGATACGCAGTATTTT.

The chain is built from TRBV18 and TRBJ2-1; D is unresolved. The CDR3 totals 13 residues. CDR1 and CDR2 (germline): KGHSH, LQKENI. V was trimmed by 2 bases and J by 5 bases, leaving 7 bases between them. CDR3: CASSPVQNNEQFF. DNA for the CDR3: TGTGCCAGCTCACCAGTTCAAAACAATGAGCAGTTCTTC. Full variable domain (remainder filled in from reference TRBV18 and TRBJ2-1): NAGVMQNPRHLVRRRGQEARLRCSPMKGHSHVYWYRQLPEEGLKFMVYLQKENIIDESGMPKERFSAEFPKEGPSILRIQQVVRGDSAAYFCASSPVQNNEQFFGPGTRLTVL.

The chain combines TRBV10-3 with TRBJ2-5; D may be TRBD2 (5 bases). Germline loops: CDR1 ENHRY, CDR2 SYGVKD. V lost 0 bases and J lost 5, with 13 bases in between. CDR3 size: 15 residues. DNA of the CDR3: TGTGCCATCAGTGAGTCCAAGGGAGCAGCGGAGACCCAGTACTTC. This gives the protein CAISESKGAAETQYF.

The chain couples TRBV2 to TRBJ2-7; D ambiguous. The V end was cut by 6 bases, the J end by 1 base, with 19 bases between. The CDR3 covers 16 residues. In germline, CDR1 is SNHLY, CDR2 FYNNEI. The CDR3 loop is CASSPFPRSISYEQYF. The DNA of the CDR3 is TGTGCCAGCAGCCCCTTTCCTAGAAGTATTTCCTACGAGCAGTACTTC.

This chain uses TRBV7-8 with TRBJ2-7, with 8 bases aligning to TRBD1. The CDR3 extends over 15 amino acids. With 5 bases clipped from V and 4 bases from J, the junction kept 10 bases outside the gene matches. Germline CDR1 is SGHVS and CDR2 is FQNEAQ. The CDR3 loop reads CASSPRGQGAYEQYF. CDR3 bases: TGTGCCAGCAGCCCGAGGGGGCAGGGGGCGTACGAGCAGTACTTC.

This chain joins TRBV4-3 and TRBJ2-7; D is perhaps TRBD2 (5 bases). Trimming removed 0 bases at V and 2 bases at J, with 17 bases between. The CDR3 totals 17 residues. Germline V CDR1 and CDR2: LGHNA, YSLEER. CDR3 region: CASSQDFGVKLPYEQYF. The CDR3 DNA reads as TGCGCCAGCAGCCAAGATTTCGGGGTGAAACTCCCCTACGAGCAGTACTTC.

This chain connects TRBV14 to TRBJ1-6; D might be TRBD1 (6 bases). Per the germline V gene, CDR1 is SGHDN and CDR2 is FVKESK. The length of the CDR3 is 15 residues. V gave up 1 base and J gave up 8 bases, with 12 bases separating them. CDR3 sequence (DNA): TGTGCCAGCAGCCAAGTCAGGGGCGAGGATTCACCCCTCCACTTT. It yields the protein CASSQVRGEDSPLHF.

CDR3 protein: CASSPGTSGSPREQFF. The CDR3 DNA reads as TGTGCCAGCTCACCCGGGACTAGCGGGAGTCCCCGTGAGCAGTTCTTC. The V and J genes are TRBV18 and TRBJ2-1; 14 positions match TRBD2. Germline V lookup: CDR1 KGHSH, CDR2 LQKENI. With V trimmed by 3 bases and J by 9 bases, 7 bases remained unmatched. The CDR3 has 16 amino acids.

The rearrangement links TRBV15 to TRBJ1-1, with 7 bases aligning to TRBD1. Unmatched junction bases numbered 11, after V lost 3 bases and J lost 1 base. This CDR3 comprises 17 residues. The germline V gene encodes CDR1 LNHNV and CDR2 YYDKDF (reference sequence). CDR3 protein: CATSSSPQGWGNTEAFF. The CDR3 DNA reads as TGTGCCACCAGCAGTTCCCCACAGGGGTGGGGGAACACTGAAGCTTTCTTT.

CDR3 amino acids: CASTRRLAGGPGELFF. The CDR3 DNA is TGTGCCAGCACCCGCAGACTAGCGGGAGGGCCCGGGGAGCTGTTTTTT. The chain recombines TRBV7-2 with TRBJ2-2; TRBD2 aligns across 14 bases. The germline CDR1 and CDR2 sequences are SGHTA and FQGNSA. The CDR3 extends over 16 amino acids. J gave up 6 bases and V 7 bases, and 7 bases lay outside the gene matches.

The genes are TRBV7-2 and TRBJ2-4, with 9 positions matching TRBD2. This CDR3 spans 17 amino acids. After removal of 1 base from V and 4 bases from J, the junction contained 8 bases not matched to a gene. Germline CDR1 reads SGHTA; CDR2 reads FQGNSA. Here the CDR3 reads CASSLVGSGREKNIQYF. For the CDR3, the DNA is TGTGCCAGCAGCTTAGTAGGTAGCGGGAGAGAAAAAAACATTCAGTACTTC.

This clone was found a few times. The chain employs TRBV28 and TRBJ1-1; D remains ambiguous. Looked up from germline, CDR1 is MDHEN and CDR2 is SYDVKM. V was trimmed by 0 bases and J by 11 bases, leaving 7 bases between them. CDR3 length: 11 amino acids. The DNA of the CDR3 is TGTGCCAGCAGTTTATGGGTGGAGGCTTTCTTT. This codes for CASSLWVEAFF.

The chain couples TRBV7-3 to TRBJ2-3; D is perhaps TRBD2 (5 bases). This CDR3 comprises 14 residues. V lost 9 bases and J lost 2, with 15 bases in between. Germline loops: CDR1 SGHTA, CDR2 FQGTGA. The CDR3 reads CARKTAESTDTQYF. The CDR3 DNA follows: TGTGCCAGGAAAACAGCGGAGTCCACAGATACGCAGTATTTT. The entire variable domain, with the rest obtained from reference TRBV7-3 and TRBJ2-3, is as follows: GAGVSQTPSNKVTEKGKYVELRCDPISGHTALYWYRQSLGQGPEFLIYFQGTGAADDSGLPNDRFFAVRPEGSVSTLKIQRTERGDSAVYLCARKTAESTDTQYFGPGTRLTVL.

The chain has TRBV7-3 and TRBJ2-1; TRBD2 matches 10 bases. Trimming took 5 bases from V and 9 from J; bases not matched to a gene: 13. CDR1 is SGHTA and CDR2 is FQGTGA in the germline V gene. The CDR3 contains 16 residues. The CDR3 nucleotides are TGTGCCAGCAGCCCAGCACCGGGACTAGCGTATAGTGAGCAGTTCTTC. Amino acid sequence: CASSPAPGLAYSEQFF.

The chain couples TRBV15 to TRBJ2-7, with TRBD2 identical over 10 bases. V shed 0 bases, J shed 3 bases, and the junction held 2 bases outside the gene matches. The length of the CDR3 is 15 residues. CDR1 is LNHNV and CDR2 is YYDKDF in the germline V gene (reference sequence). Here the CDR3 reads CATSREGTSDYEQYF. The CDR3 nucleotides are TGTGCCACCAGCAGAGAGGGGACTAGCGACTACGAGCAGTACTTC.

V and J are TRBV6-2 or TRBV6-3 and TRBJ2-3, with TRBD1 identical over 7 bases. V gave up 1 base and J gave up 0 bases; unmatched junction bases: 4. Germline assignment: CDR1 MNHEY and CDR2 SVGEGT. The CDR3 sequence is 16 residues long. The CDR3 bases are TGTGCCAGCAGTTACTTTGGACAGGTTAGCACAGATACGCAGTATTTT. This codes for CASSYFGQVSTDTQYF.

This clone is a singleton in its sample. This chain uses TRBV29-1 with TRBJ2-5; 11 bases align to TRBD1. The CDR3 runs to 14 residues. The V gene end was trimmed by 7 bases and the J gene end by 4 bases; junction bases not matched to a gene: 8. Germline V gives CDR1 SQVTM, CDR2 ANQGSEA. CDR3 region: CSGKKGQGGETQYF. The CDR3 DNA reads as TGCAGCGGGAAGAAGGGACAGGGGGGAGAGACCCAGTACTTC.

This sequence joins TRBV5-1 and TRBJ2-1; D remains unclear. Trimming took off 1 base at V and 2 bases at J, with 7 bases between the two ends. The CDR3 contains 14 residues. CDR1 SGHRS and CDR2 YFSETQ come from the germline V gene. The CDR3 protein is CASSLLSAYNEQFF. DNA for the CDR3: TGCGCCAGCAGCTTGCTATCCGCCTACAATGAGCAGTTCTTC.

This chain connects TRBV7-9 to TRBJ1-2; D may be TRBD1 (6 bases). This CDR3 is 14 amino acids long. Deletions cut 1 base from V and 6 bases from J, with 12 bases between. From germline, CDR1 is SEHNR and CDR2 FQNEAQ (reference sequence). CDR3 region: CASSLERGADGYTF. CDR3 nucleotide sequence: TGTGCCAGCAGCTTAGAACGGGGGGCGGATGGCTACACCTTC.

The CDR3 reads CASSLVGGTHEQYF. The DNA for the CDR3 is TGTGCCAGCAGCTTAGTGGGCGGGACCCACGAGCAGTACTTC. This chain links TRBV7-2 with TRBJ2-7; possibly TRBD2 for D (6 bases). Trimming left V 1 base short and J 5 bases short, with 12 bases between. The V gene's germline CDR1 is SGHTA and CDR2 FQGNSA. The CDR3 contains 14 residues.

The chain couples TRBV28 to TRBJ2-7; D possibly corresponds to TRBD1 (5 bases). CDR1 and CDR2 from the germline V gene are MDHEN and SYDVKM. The germline V and J ends were trimmed by 5 bases and 3 bases, with 8 bases remaining between them. The CDR3 loop spans 12 amino acids. CDR3 in DNA: TGTGCCAGCAGTATTGACAGCTACGAGCAGTACTTC. It yields the protein CASSIDSYEQYF.

This chain links TRBV5-1 with TRBJ1-1; maybe TRBD1 (6 bases). The CDR3 length is 15 residues. Germline lookup yields CDR1 SGHRS and CDR2 YFSETQ. Trimming shortened V by 0 bases and J by 1 base, and 10 bases separated the two germline ends. DNA of the CDR3: TGCGCCAGCAGCTTGGTGCAGGGGACGAACACTGAAGCTTTCTTT. It encodes CASSLVQGTNTEAFF.